The present TCR beta chain was sequenced within a study of blood T cells in healthy people across ages. This clonotype was detected a few times. PBMCs, at least 6 million per sample, were isolated. Primers used in a second PCR of roughly 6 to 11 cycles were a sample-barcoded 5' primer and a J-beta primer mix. Per sample, CDR3-containing paired-end reads numbered at least 2.5 million. TCRdb recomputed calls from the 5' RACE reads with MiXCR, one row per CDR3 protein. The sample records over 600,000 distinct CDR3 sequences, roughly 50% being singletons. This CDR3 region has 14 residues. V was shortened by 6 bases and J by 4 bases, with 19 bases between the two germline ends. Germline V gene lookup returns CDR1 DFQATT and CDR2 SNEGSKA (reference sequence).

Sequences were obtained from blood. This sequence originates from a man aged 35 to 55 in good health. The gene calls are TRBV20-1 and TRBJ2-7, with D tentatively TRBD1 (5 bases). For the CDR3, the DNA is TGCAGTGCCGTTATATTAGGGGCTTTTTACGAGCAGTACTTC. The encoded protein is CSAVILGAFYEQYF.